The sequence of this T cell receptor beta chain was determined in a study of T cells in Graves' hyperthyroidism and ophthalmopathy. Ten or more counts support this clonotype. V was pared by 3 bases and J by 5 bases, with 5 bases between. CDR1 is ENHRY, CDR2 SYGVKD, per germline. This CDR3 has 12 residues. RNA transcripts provided the source from which TCR beta CDR3 regions were amplified. The TCR CDR3 was amplified in a first-round RT-PCR using the HTBI primer set. Each CDR3 protein gets one entry after TCRdb re-called the multiplex PCR reads with MiXCR. This table holds approximately 510,000 distinct CDR3 sequences, around 20% found once.

The receptor was derived from a man between 18 and 29 years old with Graves' hyperthyroidism. Sequencing was carried out using blood. The genes are TRBV10-3 and TRBJ1-5; D remains unclear. DNA of the CDR3: TGTGCCATCAGTGATTGGGATCAGCCCCAGCATTTT. Encoded protein: CAISDWDQPQHF.